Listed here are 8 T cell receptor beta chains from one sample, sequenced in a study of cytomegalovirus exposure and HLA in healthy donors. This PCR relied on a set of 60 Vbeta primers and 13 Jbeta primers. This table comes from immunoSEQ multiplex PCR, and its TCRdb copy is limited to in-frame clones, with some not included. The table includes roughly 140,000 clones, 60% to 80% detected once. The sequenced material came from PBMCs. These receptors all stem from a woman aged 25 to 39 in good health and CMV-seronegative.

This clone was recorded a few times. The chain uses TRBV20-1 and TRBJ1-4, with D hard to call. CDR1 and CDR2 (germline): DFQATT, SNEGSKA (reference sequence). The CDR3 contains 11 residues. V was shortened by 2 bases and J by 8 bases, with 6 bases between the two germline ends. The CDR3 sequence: CSARPQEKLFF. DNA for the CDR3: TGCAGTGCTAGACCGCAGGAAAAACTGTTTTTT.

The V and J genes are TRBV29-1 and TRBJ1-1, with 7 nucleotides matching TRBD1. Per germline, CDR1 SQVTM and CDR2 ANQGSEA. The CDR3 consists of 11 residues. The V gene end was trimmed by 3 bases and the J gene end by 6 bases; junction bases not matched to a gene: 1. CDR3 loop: CSVDTGAEAFF. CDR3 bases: TGCAGCGTTGACACAGGGGCTGAAGCTTTCTTT.

DNA of the CDR3: TGTGCCACCAGCAGAGTTTGGGGGGGACTGGGCAATCAGCCCCAGCATTTT. This encodes CATSRVWGGLGNQPQHF. The chain uses TRBV15 and TRBJ1-5, with D perhaps matching TRBD1 (5 bases). The CDR3 is 17 amino acids. Germline values: CDR1 LNHNV, CDR2 YYDKDF (reference sequence). With 1 base removed from V and 2 bases from J, the gap between germline ends came to 15 bases.

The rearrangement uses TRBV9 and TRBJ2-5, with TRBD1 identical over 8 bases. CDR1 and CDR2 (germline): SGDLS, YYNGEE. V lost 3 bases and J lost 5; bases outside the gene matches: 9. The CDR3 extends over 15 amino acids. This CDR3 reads CASSGSSGGRETQYF. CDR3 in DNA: TGTGCCAGCAGCGGGTCATCAGGGGGCCGGGAGACCCAGTACTTC.

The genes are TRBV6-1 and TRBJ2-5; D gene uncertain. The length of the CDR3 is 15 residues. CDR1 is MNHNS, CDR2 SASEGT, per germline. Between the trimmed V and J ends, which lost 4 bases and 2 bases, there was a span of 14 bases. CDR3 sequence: CASSGEMGRQETQYF. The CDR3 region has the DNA TGTGCCAGCAGTGGCGAAATGGGCAGACAAGAGACCCAGTACTTC.

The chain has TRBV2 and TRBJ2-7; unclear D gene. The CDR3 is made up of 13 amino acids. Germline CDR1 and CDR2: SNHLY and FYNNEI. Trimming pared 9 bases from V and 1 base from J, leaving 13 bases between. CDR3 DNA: TGTGCCAGGGCTGGTTCCGGGTCCTACGAGCAGTACTTC. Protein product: CARAGSGSYEQYF. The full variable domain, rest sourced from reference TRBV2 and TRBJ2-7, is EPEVTQTPSHQVTQMGQEVILRCVPISNHLYFYWYRQILGQKVEFLVSFYNNEISEKSEIFDDQFSVERPDGSNFTLKIRSTKLEDSAMYFCARAGSGSYEQYFGPGTRLTVT.

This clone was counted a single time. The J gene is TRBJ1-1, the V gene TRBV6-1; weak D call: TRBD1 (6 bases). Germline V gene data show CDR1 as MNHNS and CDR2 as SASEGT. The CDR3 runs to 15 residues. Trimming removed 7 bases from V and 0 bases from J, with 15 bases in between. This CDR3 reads CASIQGVAMNTEAFF. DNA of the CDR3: TGTGCCAGCATACAGGGAGTAGCAATGAACACTGAAGCTTTCTTT.

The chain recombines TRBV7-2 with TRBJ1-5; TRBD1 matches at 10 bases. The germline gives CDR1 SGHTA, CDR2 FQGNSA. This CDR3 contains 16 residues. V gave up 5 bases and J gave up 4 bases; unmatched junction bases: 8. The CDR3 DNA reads TGTGCCAGCAGCCCACTGACAGGGGGCGCGAATCAGCCCCAGCATTTT. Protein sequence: CASSPLTGGANQPQHF. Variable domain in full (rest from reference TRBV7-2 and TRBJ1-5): GAGVSQSPSNKVTEKGKDVELRCDPISGHTALYWYRQSLGQGLEFLIYFQGNSAPDKSGLPSDRFSAERTGGSVSTLTIQRTQQEDSAVYLCASSPLTGGANQPQHFGDGTRLSIL.